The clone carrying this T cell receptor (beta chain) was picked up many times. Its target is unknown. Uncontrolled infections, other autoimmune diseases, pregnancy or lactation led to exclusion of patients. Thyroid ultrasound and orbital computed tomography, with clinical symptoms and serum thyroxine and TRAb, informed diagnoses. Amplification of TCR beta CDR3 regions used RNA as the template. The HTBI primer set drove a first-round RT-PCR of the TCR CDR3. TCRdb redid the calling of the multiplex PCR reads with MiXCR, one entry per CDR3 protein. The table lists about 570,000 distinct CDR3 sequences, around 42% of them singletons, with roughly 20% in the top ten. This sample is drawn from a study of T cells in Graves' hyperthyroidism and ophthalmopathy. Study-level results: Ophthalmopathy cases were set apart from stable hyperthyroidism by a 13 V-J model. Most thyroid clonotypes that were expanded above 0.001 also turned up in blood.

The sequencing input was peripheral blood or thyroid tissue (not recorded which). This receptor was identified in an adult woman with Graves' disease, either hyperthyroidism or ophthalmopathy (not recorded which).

CDR3 amino acids: CASRTGEGTEAFF. The CDR3, as DNA: TGTGCCAGTCGGACAGGGGAGGGGACTGAAGCTTTCTTT. The J gene is TRBJ1-1, the V gene TRBV2; 9 bases agree with TRBD1. Trimming removed 9 bases from V and 5 bases from J; junction bases left unmatched: 7. Germline CDR1 SNHLY, CDR2 FYNNEI. The CDR3 covers 13 residues.